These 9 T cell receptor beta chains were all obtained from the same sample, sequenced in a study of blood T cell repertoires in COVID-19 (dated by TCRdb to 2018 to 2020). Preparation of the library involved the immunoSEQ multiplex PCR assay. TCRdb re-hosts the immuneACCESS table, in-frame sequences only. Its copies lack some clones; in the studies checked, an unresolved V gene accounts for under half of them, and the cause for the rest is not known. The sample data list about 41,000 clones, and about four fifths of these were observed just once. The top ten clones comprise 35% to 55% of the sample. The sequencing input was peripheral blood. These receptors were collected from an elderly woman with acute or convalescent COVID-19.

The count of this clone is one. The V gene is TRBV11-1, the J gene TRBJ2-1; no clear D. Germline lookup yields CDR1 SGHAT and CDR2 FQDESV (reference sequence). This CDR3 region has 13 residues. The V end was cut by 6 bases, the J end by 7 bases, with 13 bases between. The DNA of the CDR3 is TGTGCCAGCAGACCTGAGTCGGGTAATGAGCAGTTCTTC. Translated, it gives CASRPESGNEQFF. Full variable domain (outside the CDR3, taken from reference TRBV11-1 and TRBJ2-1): EAEVAQSPRYKITEKSQAVAFWCDPISGHATLYWYRQILGQGPELLVQFQDESVVDDSQLPKDRFSAERLKGVDSTLKIQPAELGDSAMYLCASRPESGNEQFFGPGTRLTVL.

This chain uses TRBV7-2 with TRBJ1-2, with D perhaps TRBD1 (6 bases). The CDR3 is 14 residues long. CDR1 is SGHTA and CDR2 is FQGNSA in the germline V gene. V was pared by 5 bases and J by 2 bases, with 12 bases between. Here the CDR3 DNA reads TGTGCCAGCAGCCTCGGACAGCCAAACTATGGCTACACCTTC. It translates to CASSLGQPNYGYTF.

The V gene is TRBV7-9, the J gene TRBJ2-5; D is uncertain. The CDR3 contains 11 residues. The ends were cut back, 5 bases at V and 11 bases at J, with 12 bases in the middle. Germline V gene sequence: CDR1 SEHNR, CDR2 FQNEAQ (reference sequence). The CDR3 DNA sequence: TGTGCCAGCAGCCACCCCCCCCTACAGTACTTC. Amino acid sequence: CASSHPPLQYF. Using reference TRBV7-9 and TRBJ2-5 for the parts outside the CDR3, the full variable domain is DTGVSQNPRHKITKRGQNVTFRCDPISEHNRLYWYRQTLGQGPEFLTYFQNEAQLEKSRLLSDRFSAERPKGSFSTLEIQRTEQGDSAMYLCASSHPPLQYFGPGTRLLVL.

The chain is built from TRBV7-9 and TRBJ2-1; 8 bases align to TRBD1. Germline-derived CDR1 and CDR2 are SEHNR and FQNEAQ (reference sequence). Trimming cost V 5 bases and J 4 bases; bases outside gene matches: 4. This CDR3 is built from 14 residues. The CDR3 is CASSPRGQYNEQFF. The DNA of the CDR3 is TGTGCCAGCAGCCCCAGGGGGCAGTACAATGAGCAGTTCTTC.

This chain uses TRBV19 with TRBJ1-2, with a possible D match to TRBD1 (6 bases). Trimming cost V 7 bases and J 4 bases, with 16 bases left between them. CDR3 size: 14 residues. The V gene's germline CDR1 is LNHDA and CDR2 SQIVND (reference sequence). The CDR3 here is CASTAGTFGYGYTF. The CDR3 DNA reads TGTGCCAGTACAGCCGGGACATTCGGCTATGGCTACACCTTC. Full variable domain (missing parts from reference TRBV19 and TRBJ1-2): DGGITQSPKYLFRKEGQNVTLSCEQNLNHDAMYWYRQDPGQGLRLIYYSQIVNDFQKGDIAEGYSVSREKKESFPLTVTSAQKNPTAFYLCASTAGTFGYGYTFGSGTRLTVV.

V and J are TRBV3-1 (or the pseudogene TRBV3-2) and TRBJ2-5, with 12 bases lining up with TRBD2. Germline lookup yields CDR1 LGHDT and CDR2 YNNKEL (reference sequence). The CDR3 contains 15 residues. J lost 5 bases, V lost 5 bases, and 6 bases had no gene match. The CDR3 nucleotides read TGTGCCAGCAGCACTACTAGCGGGGGGACGGAGACCCAGTACTTC. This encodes CASSTTSGGTETQYF.

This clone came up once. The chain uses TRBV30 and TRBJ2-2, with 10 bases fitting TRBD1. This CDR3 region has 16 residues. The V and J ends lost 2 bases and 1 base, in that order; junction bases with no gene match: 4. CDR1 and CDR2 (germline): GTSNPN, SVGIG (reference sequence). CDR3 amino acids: CAWSPWDRGNTGELFF. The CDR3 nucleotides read TGTGCCTGGAGTCCCTGGGACAGGGGGAACACCGGGGAGCTGTTTTTT.

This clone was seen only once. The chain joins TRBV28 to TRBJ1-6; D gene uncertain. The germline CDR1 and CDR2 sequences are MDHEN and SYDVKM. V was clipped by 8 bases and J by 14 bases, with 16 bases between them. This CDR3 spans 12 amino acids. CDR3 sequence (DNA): TGTGCCAGCCGAGCGACGGGATACACCCTCCACTTT. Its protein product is CASRATGYTLHF.

CDR3 coding DNA: TGTGCCAGCAGTTTATCGCCGGGACAGATGAGAACTGAAGCTTTCTTT. It translates to CASSLSPGQMRTEAFF. The gene calls are TRBV28 and TRBJ1-1, with 7 bases identical to TRBD1. Trimming at V came to 1 base and at J to 5 bases, leaving 10 bases not matched to a gene. Looked up from germline, CDR1 is MDHEN and CDR2 is SYDVKM. The CDR3 loop spans 16 amino acids.